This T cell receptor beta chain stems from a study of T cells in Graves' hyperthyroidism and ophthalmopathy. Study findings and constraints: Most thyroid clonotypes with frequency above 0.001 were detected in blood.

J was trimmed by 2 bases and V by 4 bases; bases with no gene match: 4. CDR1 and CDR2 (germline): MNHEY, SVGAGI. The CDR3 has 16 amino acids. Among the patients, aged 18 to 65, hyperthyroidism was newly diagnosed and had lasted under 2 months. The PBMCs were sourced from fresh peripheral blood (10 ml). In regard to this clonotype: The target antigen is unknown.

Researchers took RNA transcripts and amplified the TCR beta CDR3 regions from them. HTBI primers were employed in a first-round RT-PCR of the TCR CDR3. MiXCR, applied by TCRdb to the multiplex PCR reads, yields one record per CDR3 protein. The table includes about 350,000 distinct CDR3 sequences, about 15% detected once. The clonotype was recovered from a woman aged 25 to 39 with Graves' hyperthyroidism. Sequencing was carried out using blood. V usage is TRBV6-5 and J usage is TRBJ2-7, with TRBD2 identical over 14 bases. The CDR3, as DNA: TGTGCCAGCAGTTTCGGACTAGCGGGAGGTGCCTACGAGCAGTACTTC. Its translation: CASSFGLAGGAYEQYF.